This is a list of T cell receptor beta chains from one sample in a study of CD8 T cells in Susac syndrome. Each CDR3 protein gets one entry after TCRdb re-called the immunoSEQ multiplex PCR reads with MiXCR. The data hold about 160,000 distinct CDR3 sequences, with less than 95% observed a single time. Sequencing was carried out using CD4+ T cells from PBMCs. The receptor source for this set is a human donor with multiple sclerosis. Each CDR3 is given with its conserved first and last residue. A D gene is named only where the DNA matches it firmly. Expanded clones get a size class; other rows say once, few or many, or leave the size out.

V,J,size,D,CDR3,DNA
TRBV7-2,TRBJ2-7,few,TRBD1,CASSQGGTYEQYF,TGTGCCAGCAGCCAAGGGGGCACTTACGAGCAGTACTTC
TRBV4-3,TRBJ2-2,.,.,CASSQNRGTGWVGTGELFF,TGCGCCAGCAGCCAAAACCGGGGCACAGGGTGGGTGGGTACCGGGGAGCTGTTTTTT
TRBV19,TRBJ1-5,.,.,CASGGHKQPQHF,TGTGCCAGTGGGGGGCACAAACAGCCCCAGCATTTT
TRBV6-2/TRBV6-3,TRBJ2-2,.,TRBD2,CASTLAGAVGELFF,TGTGCCAGCACCCTAGCGGGAGCAGTCGGGGAGCTGTTTTTT
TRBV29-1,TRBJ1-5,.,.,CSVRGANQPQHF,TGCAGCGTACGGGGTGCCAATCAGCCCCAGCATTTT
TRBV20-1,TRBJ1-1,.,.,CSAREGGGIPEAFF,TGCAGTGCACGAGAAGGCGGGGGGATCCCTGAAGCTTTCTTT
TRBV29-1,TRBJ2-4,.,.,CSVRTDKNIQYF,TGCAGCGTTAGGACAGACAAAAACATTCAGTACTTC
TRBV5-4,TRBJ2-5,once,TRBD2,CASSLALRTSGYQETQYF,TGTGCCAGCAGCTTGGCTCTCCGGACTAGCGGGTACCAAGAGACCCAGTACTTC
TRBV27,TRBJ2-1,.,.,CASSFWRGRGNEQFF,TGTGCCAGCAGTTTTTGGCGGGGAAGGGGCAATGAGCAGTTCTTC
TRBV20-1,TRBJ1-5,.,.,CSARGTGVLNQPQHF,TGCAGTGCTAGGGGGACGGGGGTTCTGAACCAGCCCCAGCATTTT
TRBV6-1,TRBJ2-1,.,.,CASSVSGVEQFF,TGTGCCAGCAGTGTGTCTGGCGTTGAGCAGTTCTTC
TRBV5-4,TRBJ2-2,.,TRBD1,CASSLGTGGSGELFF,TGTGCCAGCAGCTTGGGGACAGGGGGTTCCGGGGAGCTGTTTTTT
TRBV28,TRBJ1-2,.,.,CASSLMGSYTF,TGTGCCAGCAGTTTAATGGGTAGCTACACCTTC
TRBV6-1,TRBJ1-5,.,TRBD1,CASSGQGVVGNQPQHF,TGTGCCAGCAGTGGACAGGGGGTTGTTGGTAATCAGCCCCAGCATTTT
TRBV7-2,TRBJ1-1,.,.,CASSFYSGEISEAFF,TGTGCCAGCAGCTTTTATTCAGGAGAGATCTCTGAAGCTTTCTTT
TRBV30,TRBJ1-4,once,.,CAWTAGGQGKLFF,TGTGCCTGGACCGCCGGGGGGCAGGGAAAACTGTTTTTT
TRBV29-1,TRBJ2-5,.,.,CSVLDRDETQYF,TGCAGCGTTTTGGACAGAGACGAGACCCAGTACTTC
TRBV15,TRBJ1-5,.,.,CATSRGYILSNQPQHF,TGTGCCACCAGCAGAGGGTATATTCTTAGCAATCAGCCCCAGCATTTT
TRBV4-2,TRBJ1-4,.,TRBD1,CASSQAGQVKNEKLFF,TGTGCCAGCAGCCAAGCCGGACAGGTTAAGAATGAAAAACTGTTTTTT
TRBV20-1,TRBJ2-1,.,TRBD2,CSARGDPGLAPYNEQFF,TGCAGTGCTAGAGGTGATCCGGGACTAGCGCCGTACAATGAGCAGTTCTTC
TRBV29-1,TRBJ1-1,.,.,CSVDPDTNTEAFF,TGCAGCGTTGACCCCGACACTAACACTGAAGCTTTCTTT
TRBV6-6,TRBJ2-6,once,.,CASSSPGRTGANVLTF,TGTGCCAGCAGTTCCCCCGGGAGAACTGGGGCCAACGTCCTGACTTTC
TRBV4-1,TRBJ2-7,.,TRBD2,CASSQDYGRTSYEQYF,TGCGCCAGCAGCCAAGATTACGGGAGGACCTCCTACGAGCAGTACTTC
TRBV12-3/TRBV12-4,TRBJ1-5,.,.,CASRPRTGRIQPQHF,TGTGCCAGCAGACCCAGGACGGGAAGGATCCAGCCCCAGCATTTT
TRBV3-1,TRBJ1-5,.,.,CASSQDPGFQPQHF,TGTGCCAGCAGCCAAGATCCCGGATTCCAGCCCCAGCATTTT
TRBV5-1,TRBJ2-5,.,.,CASSPGVRTQYF,TGCGCCAGCAGCCCAGGGGTCCGGACCCAGTACTTC
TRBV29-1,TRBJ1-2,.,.,CSAGSGVGANYGYTF,TGCAGCGCCGGGTCGGGGGTCGGAGCTAACTATGGCTACACCTTC
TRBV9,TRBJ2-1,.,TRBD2,CASSSGLAGDEQFF,TGTGCCAGCAGCTCGGGACTAGCGGGAGATGAGCAGTTCTTC
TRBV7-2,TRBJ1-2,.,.,CASSLMGGRFGGYTF,TGTGCCAGCAGCTTAATGGGGGGGCGATTCGGTGGCTACACCTTC
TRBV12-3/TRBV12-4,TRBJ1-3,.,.,CASDLGGTIYF,TGTGCCAGCGACCTTGGGGGAACCATATATTTT
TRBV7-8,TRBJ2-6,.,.,CASSADSLSGANVLTF,TGTGCCAGCAGCGCGGACTCCCTCTCTGGGGCCAACGTCCTGACTTTC
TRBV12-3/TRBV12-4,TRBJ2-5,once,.,CASSFQGRSQETQYF,TGTGCCAGCAGTTTTCAGGGTAGAAGCCAAGAGACCCAGTACTTC
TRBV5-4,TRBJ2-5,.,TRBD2,CASSLPGTSGSTETQYF,TGTGCCAGCAGCCTACCCGGGACTAGCGGGAGTACGGAGACCCAGTACTTC
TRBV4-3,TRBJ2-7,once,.,CASSQDLGNEQYF,TGCGCCAGCAGCCAAGATCTAGGGAACGAGCAGTACTTC
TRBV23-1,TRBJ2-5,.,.,CASSQRGPQETQYF,TGCGCCAGCAGTCAGCGGGGCCCTCAAGAGACCCAGTACTTC
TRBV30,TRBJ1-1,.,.,CAWRPKMNTEAFF,TGTGCCTGGAGACCAAAGATGAACACTGAAGCTTTCTTT
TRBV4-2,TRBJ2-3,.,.,CASRDGLITDTQYF,TGTGCCAGCAGGGACGGCCTTATCACAGATACGCAGTATTTT
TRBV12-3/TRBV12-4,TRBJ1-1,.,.,CASRGPKRAFF,TGTGCCAGCAGGGGGCCAAAAAGAGCTTTCTTT
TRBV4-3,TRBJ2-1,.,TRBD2,CASSPFPSGSYNEQFF,TGCGCCAGCAGCCCCTTCCCTAGCGGGTCCTACAATGAGCAGTTCTTC
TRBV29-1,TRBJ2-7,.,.,CSVDSLGDEQYF,TGCAGCGTAGACAGTCTGGGCGACGAGCAGTACTTC
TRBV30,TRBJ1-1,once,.,CAWSKTGFSEAFF,TGTGCCTGGAGTAAGACCGGGTTCTCTGAAGCTTTCTTT
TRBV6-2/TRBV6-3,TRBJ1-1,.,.,CASSYYSGRGAFF,TGTGCCAGCAGTTACTACTCCGGGAGAGGAGCTTTCTTT
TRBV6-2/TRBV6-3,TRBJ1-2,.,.,CASSWGTARRYGYTF,TGTGCCAGCAGTTGGGGCACGGCGAGGAGATATGGCTACACCTTC
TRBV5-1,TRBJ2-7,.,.,CASRDIHEQYF,TGCGCCAGCAGGGACATCCACGAGCAGTACTTC
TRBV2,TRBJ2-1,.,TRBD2,CASSPSGTVNEQFF,TGTGCCAGCAGTCCCAGCGGGACGGTCAATGAGCAGTTCTTC
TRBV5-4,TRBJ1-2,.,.,CASSTYLGAKGYTF,TGTGCCAGCAGCACCTACTTAGGGGCTAAGGGCTACACCTTC